Listed below are T cell receptor beta chains from one sample, sequenced in a study of T cells after yellow fever vaccination. Each CDR3 protein gets one entry after TCRdb re-called the 5' RACE reads with MiXCR. Here the sample spans about 340,000 distinct CDR3 sequences, around 12% being singletons. The specimen comprised CD4+ T cells sorted from PBMCs, sampled 15 days after the yellow fever booster vaccination. The receptors stem from a man aged 18 to 30 who received the YFV17D yellow fever vaccine. Each CDR3 is given with its conserved first and last residue. The D gene is left open where the match is weak. Only some rows state a clone size, as once, few, many or a class for expanded clones.

d_gene: NA; j_gene: TRBJ1-1; abundance: NA; v_gene: TRBV18; CDR3nt: TGTGCCAGCTCCCCCAATCAGGAGAACACTGAAGCTTTCTTT; CDR3aa: CASSPNQENTEAFF
d_gene: TRBD1; j_gene: TRBJ2-4; abundance: NA; v_gene: TRBV27; CDR3nt: TGTGCCAGCAGTTTTCGTGCGACAGGGAACGGCAAAAACATTCAGTACTTC; CDR3aa: CASSFRATGNGKNIQYF
d_gene: NA; j_gene: TRBJ2-2; abundance: few; v_gene: TRBV4-1; CDR3nt: TGCGCCAGCAGCCAAGAAACACTAGCTGGCGGGGAGCTGTTTTTT; CDR3aa: CASSQETLAGGELFF
d_gene: NA; j_gene: TRBJ2-1; abundance: few; v_gene: TRBV7-9; CDR3nt: TGTGCCAGCAGCAACCGGGACATATACAATGAGCAGTTCTTC; CDR3aa: CASSNRDIYNEQFF
d_gene: NA; j_gene: TRBJ1-2; abundance: NA; v_gene: TRBV2; CDR3nt: TGTGCCAGCACAGTGACCTCTCCGCCCAGCTATGGCTACACCTTC; CDR3aa: CASTVTSPPSYGYTF
d_gene: TRBD1; j_gene: TRBJ1-1; abundance: few; v_gene: TRBV5-1; CDR3nt: TGCGCCAGCAGCTTAACAGGGGCCCACCCGAACACTGAAGCTTTCTTT; CDR3aa: CASSLTGAHPNTEAFF
d_gene: TRBD2; j_gene: TRBJ2-3; abundance: NA; v_gene: TRBV6-2/TRBV6-3; CDR3nt: TGTGCCAGCAGTTACGGCGGGGGGAGGTCAGATACGCAGTATTTT; CDR3aa: CASSYGGGRSDTQYF
d_gene: TRBD2; j_gene: TRBJ2-5; abundance: NA; v_gene: TRBV5-1; CDR3nt: TGCGCCAGCAGCCTCGGGACTAGCGGAGGGGTGGAGACCCAGTACTTC; CDR3aa: CASSLGTSGGVETQYF
d_gene: NA; j_gene: TRBJ2-5; abundance: NA; v_gene: TRBV12-3/TRBV12-4; CDR3nt: TGTGCCAGCAGTTCGTGGGAAGAGACCCAGTACTTC; CDR3aa: CASSSWEETQYF
d_gene: TRBD1; j_gene: TRBJ1-2; abundance: NA; v_gene: TRBV5-1; CDR3nt: TGCGCCAGCAGCCCCTCCCTAGGGGGCCACTATGGCTACACCTTC; CDR3aa: CASSPSLGGHYGYTF
d_gene: NA; j_gene: TRBJ2-1; abundance: few; v_gene: TRBV20-1; CDR3nt: TGCAGTGCTAGGTTGGACGGCAACAATGAGCAGTTCTTC; CDR3aa: CSARLDGNNEQFF
d_gene: NA; j_gene: TRBJ2-3; abundance: NA; v_gene: TRBV5-1; CDR3nt: TGCGCCAGCAGCTTGGCGGGTGTTGGTACAGATACGCAGTATTTT; CDR3aa: CASSLAGVGTDTQYF
d_gene: NA; j_gene: TRBJ2-7; abundance: NA; v_gene: TRBV6-1; CDR3nt: TGTGCCAGCAGTGGGGGGATTCTCTACGAGCAGTACTTC; CDR3aa: CASSGGILYEQYF
d_gene: NA; j_gene: TRBJ2-2; abundance: NA; v_gene: TRBV5-1; CDR3nt: TGCGCCAGCAGCTTACCACAACCGAACACCGGGGAGCTGTTTTTT; CDR3aa: CASSLPQPNTGELFF
d_gene: NA; j_gene: TRBJ1-3; abundance: NA; v_gene: TRBV5-1; CDR3nt: TGCGCCAGCACCGTGGGGAGTAGCTCTGGAAACACCATATATTTT; CDR3aa: CASTVGSSSGNTIYF
d_gene: NA; j_gene: TRBJ1-5; abundance: NA; v_gene: TRBV28; CDR3nt: TGTGCCAGCAGTTTAGGGGGGCGCGTACGGCCCCAGCATTTT; CDR3aa: CASSLGGRVRPQHF
d_gene: TRBD1; j_gene: TRBJ1-1; abundance: few; v_gene: TRBV18; CDR3nt: TGTGCCAGCTCACCACTGGGACAGGGGATAGAAGCTTTCTTT; CDR3aa: CASSPLGQGIEAFF
d_gene: NA; j_gene: TRBJ2-7; abundance: many; v_gene: TRBV7-2; CDR3nt: TGTGCCAGCAGCTTAATGAAGGTCGAGCAGTACTTC; CDR3aa: CASSLMKVEQYF
d_gene: NA; j_gene: TRBJ2-3; abundance: many; v_gene: TRBV3-1; CDR3nt: TGTGCCAGCAGCACACGGTTTCGAAGGGGGGATGATACGCAGTATTTT; CDR3aa: CASSTRFRRGDDTQYF
d_gene: NA; j_gene: TRBJ2-3; abundance: few; v_gene: TRBV3-1; CDR3nt: TGTGCCAGCAGCCAAGCCACGCCACCCGATACGCAGTATTTT; CDR3aa: CASSQATPPDTQYF
d_gene: TRBD1; j_gene: TRBJ1-2; abundance: NA; v_gene: TRBV9; CDR3nt: TGTGCCAGCAGCTCCCAGGGGGGACACAACTATGGCTACACCTTC; CDR3aa: CASSSQGGHNYGYTF
d_gene: NA; j_gene: TRBJ2-1; abundance: NA; v_gene: TRBV25-1; CDR3nt: TGTGCCAGCCTTGGACAGCAACCCTACAATGAGCAGTTCTTC; CDR3aa: CASLGQQPYNEQFF
d_gene: NA; j_gene: TRBJ1-2; abundance: NA; v_gene: TRBV12-3/TRBV12-4; CDR3nt: TGTGCCAGCAGTTTAGACGGGAGGCCCGACCGCTTC; CDR3aa: CASSLDGRPDRF
d_gene: NA; j_gene: TRBJ2-3; abundance: NA; v_gene: TRBV7-2; CDR3nt: TGTGCCAGCAGCCCAATGCCGGGGTTGGCAGATACGCAGTATTTT; CDR3aa: CASSPMPGLADTQYF
d_gene: NA; j_gene: TRBJ1-1; abundance: few; v_gene: TRBV4-1; CDR3nt: TGCGCCAGCAGCCAAGGTCCAAAAGTTCGGACTGAAGCTTTCTTT; CDR3aa: CASSQGPKVRTEAFF
d_gene: NA; j_gene: TRBJ1-1; abundance: many; v_gene: TRBV19; CDR3nt: TGTGCCAGCGGCAATAGAGGGGTCGCCACTGAAGCTTTCTTT; CDR3aa: CASGNRGVATEAFF
d_gene: NA; j_gene: TRBJ1-4; abundance: many; v_gene: TRBV4-1; CDR3nt: TGCGCCAGCAGCCAAACTCGGGCCGAGGGTGAAAAACTGTTTTTT; CDR3aa: CASSQTRAEGEKLFF
d_gene: NA; j_gene: TRBJ2-2; abundance: NA; v_gene: TRBV9; CDR3nt: TGTGCCAGCAGCGTAGTCGGTAGCGGTTACACCGGGGAGCTGTTTTTT; CDR3aa: CASSVVGSGYTGELFF
d_gene: NA; j_gene: TRBJ1-2; abundance: NA; v_gene: TRBV10-3; CDR3nt: TGTGCCATCAGTGAGCCGTCGGGGGGCTCATATGGCTACACCTTC; CDR3aa: CAISEPSGGSYGYTF
d_gene: NA; j_gene: TRBJ2-1; abundance: few; v_gene: TRBV6-2/TRBV6-3; CDR3nt: TGTGCCAGCAGTTACTCGGGGCTCAATGAGCAGTTCTTC; CDR3aa: CASSYSGLNEQFF
d_gene: NA; j_gene: TRBJ1-1; abundance: NA; v_gene: TRBV6-2/TRBV6-3; CDR3nt: TGTGCCAGCAGTTACAGGGAAAAAGCTTTCTTT; CDR3aa: CASSYREKAFF
d_gene: NA; j_gene: TRBJ1-5; abundance: NA; v_gene: TRBV3-1; CDR3nt: TGTGCCAGCAGCCAAGCCGGGGGTAGCAATCAGCCCCAGCATTTT; CDR3aa: CASSQAGGSNQPQHF
d_gene: TRBD2; j_gene: TRBJ2-1; abundance: few; v_gene: TRBV28; CDR3nt: TGTGCCAGCAGTTCCGGGACTAGCGGGGGGGCGGATGAGCAGTTCTTC; CDR3aa: CASSSGTSGGADEQFF
d_gene: TRBD2; j_gene: TRBJ2-2; abundance: NA; v_gene: TRBV15; CDR3nt: TGTGCCACCAGCCCACGGACTAGCGGGGGTTTCGGGGAGCTGTTTTTT; CDR3aa: CATSPRTSGGFGELFF
d_gene: NA; j_gene: TRBJ1-3; abundance: NA; v_gene: TRBV5-1; CDR3nt: TGCGCCAGCAGCGATCGCAGCTCCAGCTCTGGAAACACCATATATTTT; CDR3aa: CASSDRSSSSGNTIYF
d_gene: TRBD2; j_gene: TRBJ2-3; abundance: NA; v_gene: TRBV4-2; CDR3nt: TGTGCCAGCAGCCGGACTAGCGGGGGGTTCACAGATACGCAGTATTTT; CDR3aa: CASSRTSGGFTDTQYF
d_gene: NA; j_gene: TRBJ1-2; abundance: few; v_gene: TRBV10-3; CDR3nt: TGTGCCATCAGTGGTGCAGGGCTCCTAGACCCCCGGGGCTATGGCTACACCTTC; CDR3aa: CAISGAGLLDPRGYGYTF
d_gene: TRBD1; j_gene: TRBJ1-2; abundance: few; v_gene: TRBV6-5; CDR3nt: TGTGCCAGCAGTTACTCGGGGACAGGTAACGGCTACACCTTC; CDR3aa: CASSYSGTGNGYTF
d_gene: NA; j_gene: TRBJ1-5; abundance: few; v_gene: TRBV10-3; CDR3nt: TGTGCCATCAGTGAGGGGGGAATGGGTCAGCCCCAGCATTTT; CDR3aa: CAISEGGMGQPQHF
d_gene: TRBD2; j_gene: TRBJ2-3; abundance: few; v_gene: TRBV5-1; CDR3nt: TGCGCCACCTCGTTAGAGCGGGGCCCAGATACGCAGTATTTT; CDR3aa: CATSLERGPDTQYF
d_gene: NA; j_gene: TRBJ2-6; abundance: NA; v_gene: TRBV25-1; CDR3nt: TGTGCCAGCAGTGGTTACGGGGCCAACGTCCTGACTTTC; CDR3aa: CASSGYGANVLTF
d_gene: TRBD1; j_gene: TRBJ1-1; abundance: NA; v_gene: TRBV12-3/TRBV12-4; CDR3nt: TGTGCCAGCAGCCTACGGGGCAGGGGGTATTTTAACACTGAAGCTTTCTTT; CDR3aa: CASSLRGRGYFNTEAFF
d_gene: NA; j_gene: TRBJ2-3; abundance: few; v_gene: TRBV5-1; CDR3nt: TGCGCCAGCAGCTTGAACGTGCAGACAGATACGCAGTATTTT; CDR3aa: CASSLNVQTDTQYF
d_gene: NA; j_gene: TRBJ1-1; abundance: NA; v_gene: TRBV18; CDR3nt: TGTGCCAGCTCACCTGATTCTACTGGGGGGGGTGCTGAAGCTTTCTTT; CDR3aa: CASSPDSTGGGAEAFF
d_gene: TRBD1; j_gene: TRBJ2-5; abundance: few; v_gene: TRBV6-6; CDR3nt: TGTGCCAGCAGGGACACAGGGACAGGGGAGACCCAGTACTTC; CDR3aa: CASRDTGTGETQYF
d_gene: TRBD1; j_gene: TRBJ1-1; abundance: NA; v_gene: TRBV10-3; CDR3nt: TGTGCCATCAGTGGCAGGGGGGGACAGCCTCTAAACACTGAAGCTTTCTTT; CDR3aa: CAISGRGGQPLNTEAFF
d_gene: TRBD2; j_gene: TRBJ2-3; abundance: NA; v_gene: TRBV20-1; CDR3nt: TGCAGTTCTTTAGCGGGGGCCTATACGCAGTATTTT; CDR3aa: CSSLAGAYTQYF
d_gene: NA; j_gene: TRBJ1-6; abundance: few; v_gene: TRBV7-2; CDR3nt: TGTGCCAGCAGCTGGGGGCGTGGAATGGGTTCACCCCTCCACTTT; CDR3aa: CASSWGRGMGSPLHF
d_gene: TRBD1; j_gene: TRBJ1-1; abundance: few; v_gene: TRBV19; CDR3nt: TGTGCCAGTAGTCCCAGGGACAGATGGAACACTGAAGCTTTCTTT; CDR3aa: CASSPRDRWNTEAFF
d_gene: NA; j_gene: TRBJ1-2; abundance: NA; v_gene: TRBV12-3/TRBV12-4; CDR3nt: TGTGCCAGCAGCTCCTCGCCGGTACAGAACTATGGCTACACCTTC; CDR3aa: CASSSSPVQNYGYTF
d_gene: NA; j_gene: TRBJ2-1; abundance: many; v_gene: TRBV9; CDR3nt: TGTGCCAGCAGCGTAGCCCCAGGGGTGGATGAGCAGTTCTTC; CDR3aa: CASSVAPGVDEQFF
d_gene: NA; j_gene: TRBJ2-1; abundance: many; v_gene: TRBV4-1; CDR3nt: TGCGCCAGCAGCCAAGTTCTACACAATGAGCAGTTCTTC; CDR3aa: CASSQVLHNEQFF
d_gene: NA; j_gene: TRBJ1-3; abundance: few; v_gene: TRBV7-2; CDR3nt: TGTGCCAGCAGCTTAGTAATTAGCTCTGGAAACACCATATATTTT; CDR3aa: CASSLVISSGNTIYF
d_gene: NA; j_gene: TRBJ2-5; abundance: few; v_gene: TRBV20-1; CDR3nt: TGCAGTGCTAGAGCCACAGTATACCAAGAGACCCAGTACTTC; CDR3aa: CSARATVYQETQYF
d_gene: TRBD2; j_gene: TRBJ2-3; abundance: NA; v_gene: TRBV9; CDR3nt: TGTGCCAGCAGTCGGCGGGGGGTCACGGATACGCAGTATTTT; CDR3aa: CASSRRGVTDTQYF
d_gene: NA; j_gene: TRBJ1-1; abundance: few; v_gene: TRBV6-2/TRBV6-3; CDR3nt: TGTGCCAGCTACCCAACTGGGAACACTGAAGCTTTCTTT; CDR3aa: CASYPTGNTEAFF
d_gene: TRBD1; j_gene: TRBJ1-4; abundance: NA; v_gene: TRBV6-5; CDR3nt: TGTGCCAGCAGTTACTCGGGGGCAGGGGGTGAAAAACTGTTTTTT; CDR3aa: CASSYSGAGGEKLFF
d_gene: TRBD1; j_gene: TRBJ2-2; abundance: NA; v_gene: TRBV7-6; CDR3nt: TGTGCCAGCAGCCCCCGGGACAGGGATCCCACGGAGCTGTTTTTT; CDR3aa: CASSPRDRDPTELFF
d_gene: NA; j_gene: TRBJ1-4; abundance: NA; v_gene: TRBV2; CDR3nt: TGTGCCAGCAGTCGAGTGACAACTAATGAAAAACTGTTTTTT; CDR3aa: CASSRVTTNEKLFF
d_gene: NA; j_gene: TRBJ2-2; abundance: NA; v_gene: TRBV4-3; CDR3nt: TGCGCCAGCAGCCAAGGAGACGGGCCGAACACCGGGGAGCTGTTTTTT; CDR3aa: CASSQGDGPNTGELFF